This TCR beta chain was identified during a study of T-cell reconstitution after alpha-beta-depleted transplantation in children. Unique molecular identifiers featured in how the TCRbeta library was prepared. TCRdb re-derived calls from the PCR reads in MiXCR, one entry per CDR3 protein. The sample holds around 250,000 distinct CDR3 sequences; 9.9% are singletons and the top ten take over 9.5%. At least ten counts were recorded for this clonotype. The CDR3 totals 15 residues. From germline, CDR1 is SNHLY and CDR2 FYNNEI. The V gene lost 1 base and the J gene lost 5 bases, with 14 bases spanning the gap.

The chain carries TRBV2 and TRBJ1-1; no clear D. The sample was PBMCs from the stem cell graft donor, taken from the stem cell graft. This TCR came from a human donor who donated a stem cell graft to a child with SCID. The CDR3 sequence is CASSEVVIAVTEAFF. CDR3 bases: TGTGCCAGCAGTGAAGTTGTGATTGCAGTTACTGAAGCTTTCTTT.